The rows below give T cell receptor beta chains drawn from one sample of a study of OX40 agonist ivuxolimab in advanced cancers. Here immunoSEQ multiplex PCR was the method, and the copy in TCRdb shows in-frame clones only, minus some. The sample carries 70,000 to 95,000 clones, 85% to 90% recorded once. The sample consisted of CD4+ or CD8+ T cells sorted from blood, taken in a trial of the OX40 agonist ivuxolimab. These receptors were obtained from an adult with an advanced solid tumor such as melanoma, head and neck, liver or kidney cancer. Each CDR3 is given without its conserved first and last residue.

cdr3_aa	v_call
ASRERGPGMNTEAF	TRBV7-9
ATSKTTGTGASNQPQH	TRBV19
ASSLDRSRGQETQY	TRBV5-1
VAGVGETQY	TRBV25-1
ASSPTGGAALGYT	TRBV18
ASSVGSGMTGELF	TRBV10-1
ASSSTSGRFNEQY	TRBV7-9
ASSGQGAEAF	TRBV14
ASSDQGGRQF	TRBV2
ASRTGANQPQH	TRBV28
ASGELGAIPF	TRBV27
ASSISGTGTSYEQY	TRBV11-3
ASSLVGARGPTEAF	TRBV5-6
ASQKSYGYT	TRBV6-1
ASSLVGSTAGELF	TRBV5-1
ASGLGTSGSNQQF	TRBV12-5
ASSDTGLALINEQF	TRBV7-6
ATSRGSYGYT	TRBV15
ASSSTSGRAYEQY	TRBV9
ASSPPEGTYGYT	TRBV18
ASRPGTPKEAF	TRBV28
ASSAFFPGTDTQY	TRBV6-1
ASSHLTGGSSNEQF	TRBV7-9
AIGGQSGNTIY	TRBV10-3
ASSKTLRGGRNQPQH	TRBV21-1
ASSTRTSGITGELF	TRBV9
ASSSDPDRDIQPQH	TRBV7-8
ASSEGQADSGNTIY	TRBV6-1
ASSASGNSYEQY	TRBV2
ASHPGLNTDTQY	TRBV5-1
ASIGGRTEAF	TRBV27
ASSLTGWNTEAF	TRBV2
ASSHTTSPWETQY	TRBV4-1
ASSPPMAYNEQF	TRBV18